One and the same sample provided the 10 T cell receptor beta chains below, sequenced in a study of control samples from healthy donors and cancer patients. Sequencing used immunoSEQ multiplex PCR; TCRdb keeps in-frame clones, though not all of them. The sample consists of 150,000 or so clones, around 96% of them appearing once. The sequenced sample consisted of blood. The receptors stem from a middle-aged man in good health.

This chain links TRBV5-1 with TRBJ2-1; the D gene is possibly TRBD1 (6 bases). Germline V gives CDR1 SGHRS, CDR2 YFSETQ. The CDR3 runs to 15 residues. V was trimmed by 0 bases and J by 4 bases, leaving 11 bases between them. This CDR3 reads CASSLGDRRYNEQFF. As DNA, the CDR3 is TGCGCCAGCAGCTTGGGAGACAGGAGGTACAATGAGCAGTTCTTC.

The chain couples TRBV12-1 to TRBJ2-3; no DNA check was done on the table's D call, TRBD2. TRBV12-1 is shown as a pseudogene. This CDR3 is built from 14 residues. The CDR3 loop reads CASSFLAGPDTQYF. The DNA for the CDR3 is TGTGCCAGCAGCTTTCTAGCGGGCCCAGATACGCAGTATTTT.

V usage is TRBV7-9 and J usage is TRBJ1-2; 7 bases fit TRBD1. CDR1 and CDR2 from the germline V gene are SEHNR and FQNEAQ (reference sequence). Trimming cost V 2 bases and J 7 bases; bases outside gene matches: 4. This CDR3 spans 13 amino acids. CDR3 loop: CASSLMQGGGYTF. CDR3 DNA sequence: TGTGCCAGCAGCTTAATGCAGGGGGGTGGCTACACCTTC.

The CDR3 spells CASSISGRGASYGYTF. CDR3 sequence (DNA): TGTGCCAGTAGTATAAGCGGCAGGGGGGCCAGCTATGGCTACACCTTC. This chain connects TRBV19 to TRBJ1-2; 7 bases fit TRBD1. The CDR3 sequence is 16 residues long. V gave up 2 bases and J gave up 4 bases; unmatched junction bases: 10. CDR1 and CDR2 (germline): LNHDA, SQIVND (reference sequence).

The rearrangement links TRBV4-1 to TRBJ2-7; D ambiguous. Germline assignment: CDR1 MGHRA and CDR2 YSYEKL. The CDR3 is 12 amino acids. V lost 5 bases and J lost 2, with 7 bases in between. CDR3 sequence (DNA): TGCGCCAGCAGCTCGGACGCCTACGAGCAGTACTTC. Translating gives CASSSDAYEQYF.

CDR3 sequence (DNA): TGCGCCAGCAGTGAAAATTGGGGCGCGAGGAACACCGGGGAGCTGTTTTTT. It is translated as CASSENWGARNTGELFF. This chain uses TRBV10-1 with TRBJ2-2; a possible D gene is TRBD1 (5 bases). The germline V gene encodes CDR1 WNHNN and CDR2 SYGVQD (reference sequence). This CDR3 is built from 17 residues. V lost 3 bases and J lost 1, with 15 bases in between.

This clone has just one count. The rearrangement uses TRBV4-3 and TRBJ1-1; the D gene is possibly TRBD1 (5 bases). This CDR3 has 16 residues. CDR1 and CDR2 (germline): LGHNA, YSLEER. Trimming stripped 2 bases from V and 7 bases from J, with 20 bases between. In nucleotides, the CDR3 is TGCGCCAGCAGCCAATTGAAGGGGCGGGGGGGTAGTGAAGCTTTCTTT. It yields the protein CASSQLKGRGGSEAFF.

This chain links TRBV28 with TRBJ2-2; a possible D gene is TRBD2 (6 bases). Per germline, CDR1 MDHEN and CDR2 SYDVKM. This CDR3 region has 13 residues. V was shortened by 8 bases and J by 6 bases, with 13 bases between the two germline ends. The CDR3 is CASGATGAGELFF. The CDR3 bases are TGTGCCAGCGGGGCAACGGGGGCCGGGGAGCTGTTTTTT.

The chain carries TRBV4-3 and TRBJ1-4; a possible D gene is TRBD1 (6 bases). CDR3 length: 19 residues. From germline, CDR1 is LGHNA and CDR2 YSLEER. Trimming took 1 base from V and 5 from J, leaving 23 bases between them. The CDR3 region has the DNA TGCGCCAGCAGCCAAGGCCCCACCAACACTGGACAGATCAATGAAAAACTGTTTTTT. Translating gives CASSQGPTNTGQINEKLFF.

This clone came up once. This chain joins TRBV9 and TRBJ1-2; no clear D. Looked up from germline, CDR1 is SGDLS and CDR2 is YYNGEE. The CDR3 is 15 residues long. The V gene lost 0 bases and the J gene lost 2 bases, with 11 bases spanning the gap. The CDR3 loop is CASSVDPGVNYGYTF. In DNA form, the CDR3 reads TGTGCCAGCAGCGTAGACCCAGGAGTCAACTATGGCTACACCTTC.